This T cell receptor beta chain comes out of a study of cytomegalovirus exposure and HLA in healthy donors. Findings of the study overall: Relative to equally common others, HLA-associated TCR beta chains showed greater clonal expansion in a later analysis.

With 2 bases clipped from V and 1 base from J, the junction kept 9 bases outside the gene matches. Germline V CDR1 and CDR2: MDHEN, SYDVKM. The CDR3 totals 18 residues. A remark on this clone: Its cognate antigen is unknown.

Use of 60 Vbeta and 13 Jbeta primers characterized the PCR. Only in-frame clones appear in the TCRdb table, and some are missing; sequencing was by immunoSEQ multiplex PCR. Found here are about 100,000 clones, around 73% of them singletons; the top ten hold about 8%. The clonotype was recovered from a man between 25 and 39 years old in good health and CMV-seronegative. Sequencing input: PBMCs. V usage is TRBV28 and J usage is TRBJ2-1; 9 nucleotides line up with TRBD1. CDR3 nucleotides: TGTGCCAGCAGTTTACGCCCGCTGGGACAGGGATCCTACAATGAGCAGTTCTTC. Translation gives CASSLRPLGQGSYNEQFF.